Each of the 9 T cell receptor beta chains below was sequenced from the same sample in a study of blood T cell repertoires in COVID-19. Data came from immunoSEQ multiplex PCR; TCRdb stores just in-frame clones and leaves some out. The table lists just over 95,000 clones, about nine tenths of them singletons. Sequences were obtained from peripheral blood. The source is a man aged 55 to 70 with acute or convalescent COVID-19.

The CDR3 sequence: CASSTQSREAFF. The CDR3 DNA reads TGTGCCAGCAGCACCCAATCCAGGGAAGCTTTCTTT. The rearrangement uses TRBV5-4 and TRBJ1-1; D remains unclear. The CDR3 has 12 residues. Germline loops: CDR1 SGHNT, CDR2 YYREEE (reference sequence). Deletions cut 4 bases from V and 8 bases from J, with 12 bases between. The variable domain in full, with the rest retrieved from reference TRBV5-4 and TRBJ1-1, is ETGVTQSPTHLIKTRGQQVTLRCSSQSGHNTVSWYQQALGQGPQFIFQYYREEENGRGNFPPRFSGLQFPNYSSELNVNALELDDSALYLCASSTQSREAFFGQGTRLTVV.

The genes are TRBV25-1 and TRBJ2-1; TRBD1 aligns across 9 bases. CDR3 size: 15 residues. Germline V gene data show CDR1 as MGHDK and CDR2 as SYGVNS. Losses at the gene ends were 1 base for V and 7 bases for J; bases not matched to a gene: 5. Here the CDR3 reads CASSEWGTGRNEQFF. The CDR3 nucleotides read TGTGCCAGCAGTGAATGGGGGACAGGGAGGAATGAGCAGTTCTTC.

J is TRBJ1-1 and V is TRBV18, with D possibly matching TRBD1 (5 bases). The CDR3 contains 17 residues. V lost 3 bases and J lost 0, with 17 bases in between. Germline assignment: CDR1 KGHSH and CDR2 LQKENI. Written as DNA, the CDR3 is TGTGCCAGCTCACCGACGCAGGGATGGGTCATGAACACTGAAGCTTTCTTT. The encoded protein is CASSPTQGWVMNTEAFF.

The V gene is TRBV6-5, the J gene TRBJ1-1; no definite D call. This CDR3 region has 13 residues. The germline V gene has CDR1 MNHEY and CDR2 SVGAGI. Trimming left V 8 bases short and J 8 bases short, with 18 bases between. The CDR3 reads CASSLSAMSEAFF. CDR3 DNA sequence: TGTGCCAGCTCATTGTCAGCGATGTCAGAAGCTTTCTTT.

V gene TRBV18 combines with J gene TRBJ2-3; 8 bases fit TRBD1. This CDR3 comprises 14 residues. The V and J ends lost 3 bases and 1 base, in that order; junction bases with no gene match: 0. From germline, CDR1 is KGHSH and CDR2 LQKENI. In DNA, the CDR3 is TGTGCCAGCTCACCGACAGGGGGCACAGATACGCAGTATTTT. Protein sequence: CASSPTGGTDTQYF.

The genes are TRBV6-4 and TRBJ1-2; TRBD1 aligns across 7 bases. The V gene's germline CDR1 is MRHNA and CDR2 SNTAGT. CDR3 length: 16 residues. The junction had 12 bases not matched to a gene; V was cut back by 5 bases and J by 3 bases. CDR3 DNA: TGTGCCAGCAGTCCCCGGGAGGGGGCTTTCGACTATGGCTACACCTTC. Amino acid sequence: CASSPREGAFDYGYTF.

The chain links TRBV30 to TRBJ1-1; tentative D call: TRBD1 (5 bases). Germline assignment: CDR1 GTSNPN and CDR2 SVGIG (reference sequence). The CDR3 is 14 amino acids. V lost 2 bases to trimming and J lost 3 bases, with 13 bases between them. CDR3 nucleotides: TGTGCCTGGAGTACGGAGGGGTGGGACACTGAAGCTTTCTTT. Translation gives CAWSTEGWDTEAFF.

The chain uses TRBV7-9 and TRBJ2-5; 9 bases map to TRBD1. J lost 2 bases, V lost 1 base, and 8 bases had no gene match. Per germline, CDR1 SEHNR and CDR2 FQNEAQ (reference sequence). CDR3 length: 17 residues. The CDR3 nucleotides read TGTGCCAGCAGCTTAGTCCTAGTGACAGGGGGACAAGAGACCCAGTACTTC. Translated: CASSLVLVTGGQETQYF.

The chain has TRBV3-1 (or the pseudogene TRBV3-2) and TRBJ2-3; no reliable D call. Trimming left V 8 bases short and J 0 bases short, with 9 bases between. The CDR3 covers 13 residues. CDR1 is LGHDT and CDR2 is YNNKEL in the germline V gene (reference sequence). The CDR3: CASGGTSTDTQYF. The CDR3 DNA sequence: TGTGCCAGCGGCGGAACGAGCACAGATACGCAGTATTTT.